This T cell receptor beta chain was recorded in a study of blood T cell repertoires in COVID-19. The cohort comprised adults aged roughly 18 to 90 years residing in 20 to 30 US areas. Cohort allocation depended upon clinical history that participants reported. V was shortened by 7 bases and J by 1 base, with 13 bases between the two germline ends. The CDR3 spans 14 residues. Germline assignment: CDR1 LGHDT and CDR2 YNNKEL (reference sequence). TCRdb's copy holds only in-frame clones and misses some; the assay was immunoSEQ multiplex PCR. The table lists around 250,000 clones, 80% to 90% of them singletons.

The sample was PBMCs or T cells enriched from blood (not recorded which). The chain uses TRBV3-1 (or the pseudogene TRBV3-2) and TRBJ1-1; perhaps TRBD1 as D (6 bases). The receptor's source is a woman between 45 and 65 years old who had recovered from COVID-19. Here the CDR3 DNA reads TGTGCCAGCAAGAGGGGACAAGCGAACACTGAAGCTTTCTTT. As protein: CASKRGQANTEAFF.